This paragraph covers one T cell receptor beta chain sequence. What it binds is not known. The sample originates from a study of T cell responses to AZD1222 COVID-19 vaccine. Study-wide results and caveats: Across the whole spike, CD4 TCRs peaked at regions 160-218 and 743-854. Baseline seropositivity occurred in only 5 to 7 AZD1222 recipients.

The CDR3 is 18 amino acids. Trimming shortened V by 0 bases and J by 5 bases, and 23 bases separated the two germline ends. Looked up from germline, CDR1 is LGHDT and CDR2 is YNNKEL (reference sequence). Libraries were prepared by immunoSEQ multiplex PCR; TCRdb keeps only in-frame clonotypes and omits some of them. The sample has roughly 160,000 clones, over 80% seen once; the top ten hold 1.5% to 2%. Source: peripheral blood, taken on day 0 of AZD1222 vaccination. This clonotype was obtained from an adult in good health. The chain carries TRBV3-1 (or the pseudogene TRBV3-2) and TRBJ2-7; weak D call: TRBD1 (6 bases). In DNA, the CDR3 is TGTGCCAGCAGCCAAGATTCGATAGGCAGGGGCAAGGTAGACGAGCAGTACTTC. Amino acids: CASSQDSIGRGKVDEQYF.